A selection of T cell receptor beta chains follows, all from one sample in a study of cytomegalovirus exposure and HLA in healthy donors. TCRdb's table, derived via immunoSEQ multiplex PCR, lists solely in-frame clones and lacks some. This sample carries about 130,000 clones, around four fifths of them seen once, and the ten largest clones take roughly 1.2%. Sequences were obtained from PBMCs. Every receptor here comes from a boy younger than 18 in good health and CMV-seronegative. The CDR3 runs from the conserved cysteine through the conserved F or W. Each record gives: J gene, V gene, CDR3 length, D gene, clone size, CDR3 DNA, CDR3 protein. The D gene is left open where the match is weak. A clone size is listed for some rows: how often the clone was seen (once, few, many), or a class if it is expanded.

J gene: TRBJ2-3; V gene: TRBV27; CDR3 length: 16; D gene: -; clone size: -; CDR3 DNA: TGTGCCAGCAGTTCTATTTCGAGGCGATTCACAGATACGCAGTATTTT; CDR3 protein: CASSSISRRFTDTQYF
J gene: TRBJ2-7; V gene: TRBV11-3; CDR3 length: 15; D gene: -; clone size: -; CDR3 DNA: TGTGCCAGCAGCTTAAAGGGAGCCCCTACCTACGAGCAGTACTTC; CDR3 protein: CASSLKGAPTYEQYF
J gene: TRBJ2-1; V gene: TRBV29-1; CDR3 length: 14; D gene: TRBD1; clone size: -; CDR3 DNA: TGCAGCGCCATGACAGGGGCCCCTAACAATGAGCAGTTCTTC; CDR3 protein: CSAMTGAPNNEQFF
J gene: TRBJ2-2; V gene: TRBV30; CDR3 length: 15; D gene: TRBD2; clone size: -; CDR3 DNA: TGTGCCTGGACCGGACTAGCGGGAGTATCCGGGGAGCTGTTTTTT; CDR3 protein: CAWTGLAGVSGELFF
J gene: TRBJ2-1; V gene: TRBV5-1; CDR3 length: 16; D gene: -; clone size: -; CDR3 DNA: TGCGCCAGCAGCTTGGTTCGCTTGAGCTCCTACAATGAGCAGTTCTTC; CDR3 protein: CASSLVRLSSYNEQFF
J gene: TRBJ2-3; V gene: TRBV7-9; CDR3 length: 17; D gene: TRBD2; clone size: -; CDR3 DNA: TGTGCCAGCAGTCCCGGGGGAGGCGGGAGGTCCACAGATACGCAGTATTTT; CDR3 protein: CASSPGGGGRSTDTQYF
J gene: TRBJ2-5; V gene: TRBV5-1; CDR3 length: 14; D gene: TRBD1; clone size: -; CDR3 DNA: TGCGCCAGCAGCTTTGACAGGGGAGGAGAGACCCAGTACTTC; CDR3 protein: CASSFDRGGETQYF
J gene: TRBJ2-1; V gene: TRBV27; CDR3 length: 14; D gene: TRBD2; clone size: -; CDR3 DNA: TGTGCCAGCAGTTGGGCTAGCGGGAGGAATGAGCAGTTCTTC; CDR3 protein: CASSWASGRNEQFF
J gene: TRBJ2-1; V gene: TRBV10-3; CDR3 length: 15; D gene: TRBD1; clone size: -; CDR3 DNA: TGTGCCATCAGAGAAGACAGGGGGCACAGGAATGAGCAGTTCTTC; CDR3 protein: CAIREDRGHRNEQFF
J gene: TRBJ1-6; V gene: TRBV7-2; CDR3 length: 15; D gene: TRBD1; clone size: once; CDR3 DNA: TGTGCCAGCAGCCCTCGGACAGGGGGAGATTCACCCCTCCACTTT; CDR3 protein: CASSPRTGGDSPLHF
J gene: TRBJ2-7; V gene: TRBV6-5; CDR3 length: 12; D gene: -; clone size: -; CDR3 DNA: TGTGCCAGCAGGACAGGGAGGTGGGAGGAGTACTTC; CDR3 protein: CASRTGRWEEYF
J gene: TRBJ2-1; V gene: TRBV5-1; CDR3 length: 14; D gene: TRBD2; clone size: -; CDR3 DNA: TGCGCCAGCAGCGTACTAGCGGTAGACAATGAGCAGTTCTTC; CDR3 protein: CASSVLAVDNEQFF
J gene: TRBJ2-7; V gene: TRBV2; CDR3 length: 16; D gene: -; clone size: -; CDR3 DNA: TGTGCCAGCAGCGGGGACTCCGAATCGCCCCTCTACGAGCAGTACTTC; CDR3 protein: CASSGDSESPLYEQYF
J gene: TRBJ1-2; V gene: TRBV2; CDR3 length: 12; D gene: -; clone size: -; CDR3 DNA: TGTGCCGGCCGGGACTATAACTATGGCTACACCTTC; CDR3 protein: CAGRDYNYGYTF
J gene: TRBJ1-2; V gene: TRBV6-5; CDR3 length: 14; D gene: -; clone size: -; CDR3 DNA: TGTGCCAGCAGTTACTCGATGTTGGCCGATGGCTACACCTTC; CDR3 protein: CASSYSMLADGYTF
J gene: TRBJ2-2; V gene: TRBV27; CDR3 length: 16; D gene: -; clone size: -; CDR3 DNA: TGTGCCAGCAGTGACTCAGGGGCGCGGAACACCGGGGAGCTGTTTTTT; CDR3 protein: CASSDSGARNTGELFF
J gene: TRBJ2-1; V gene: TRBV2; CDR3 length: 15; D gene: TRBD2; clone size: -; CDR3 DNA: TGTGCCAGCAGTGGGACTAGCGGGAGTACCAATGAGCAGTTCTTC; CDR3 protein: CASSGTSGSTNEQFF
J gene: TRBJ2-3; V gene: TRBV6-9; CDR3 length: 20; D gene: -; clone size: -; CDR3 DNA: TGTGCCAGCAGTTATTGTGGGGGGGCCATCCACCGGGACAACACAGATACGCAGTATTTT; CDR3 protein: CASSYCGGAIHRDNTDTQYF
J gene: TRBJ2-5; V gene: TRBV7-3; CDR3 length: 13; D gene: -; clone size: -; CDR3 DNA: TGTGCCAGCAGCTTAACGCAGGGTGAGACCCAGTACTTC; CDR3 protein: CASSLTQGETQYF
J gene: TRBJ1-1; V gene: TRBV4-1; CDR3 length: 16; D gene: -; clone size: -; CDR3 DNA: TGCGCCAGCAGCCAAGAGGGGCTGGGGTTGGGCACTGAAGCTTTCTTT; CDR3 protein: CASSQEGLGLGTEAFF
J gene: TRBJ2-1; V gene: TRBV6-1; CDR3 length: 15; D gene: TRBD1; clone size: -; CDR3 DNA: TGTGCCAGCAATACCGGGACAGCCCATTACAATGAGCAGTTCTTC; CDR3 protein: CASNTGTAHYNEQFF
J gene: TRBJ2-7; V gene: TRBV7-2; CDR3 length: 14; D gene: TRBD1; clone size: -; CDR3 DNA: TGTGCCAGCAGCTTAGAAGGGTCCACAGGGGATGGGTACTTC; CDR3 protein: CASSLEGSTGDGYF
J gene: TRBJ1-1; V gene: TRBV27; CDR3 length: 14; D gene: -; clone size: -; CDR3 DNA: TGTGCCAGCAGTTCAGGCTGGATGAACACTGAAGCTTTCTTT; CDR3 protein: CASSSGWMNTEAFF
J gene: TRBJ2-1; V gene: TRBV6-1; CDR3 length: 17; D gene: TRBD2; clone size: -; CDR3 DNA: TGTGCCAGCAGTGTCCGGTGGGGACTAGCGGGAGTCTATGAGCAGTTCTTC; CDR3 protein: CASSVRWGLAGVYEQFF
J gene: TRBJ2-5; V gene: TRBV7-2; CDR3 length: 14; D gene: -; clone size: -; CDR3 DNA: TGTGCCAGCACCAGGAGCGGATTTCAAGAGACCCAGTACTTC; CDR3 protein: CASTRSGFQETQYF
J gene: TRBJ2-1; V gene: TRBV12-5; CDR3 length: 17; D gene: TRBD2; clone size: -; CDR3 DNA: TGTGCTAGTGGTTTGGTACTTGGACTAGCGGGAGGTAGTGAGCAGTTCTTC; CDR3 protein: CASGLVLGLAGGSEQFF
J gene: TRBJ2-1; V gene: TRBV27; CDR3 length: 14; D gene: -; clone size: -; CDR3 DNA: TGTGCCAGCAGCCGGGGACTGAGCTACAATGAGCAGTTCTTC; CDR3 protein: CASSRGLSYNEQFF
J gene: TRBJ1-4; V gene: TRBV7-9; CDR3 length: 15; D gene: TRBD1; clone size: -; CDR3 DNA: TGTTCCAGCAGCCCACCGGGACAGGGGAATGAAAAACTGTTTTTT; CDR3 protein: CSSSPPGQGNEKLFF
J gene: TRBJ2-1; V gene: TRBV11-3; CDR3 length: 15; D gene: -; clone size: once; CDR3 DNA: TGTGCCAGCAGCCCCGACGGGGTCTCCTACAATGAGCAGTTCTTC; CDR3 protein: CASSPDGVSYNEQFF
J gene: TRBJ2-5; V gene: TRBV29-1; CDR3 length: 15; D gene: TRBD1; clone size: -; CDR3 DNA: TGCAGCGCCCAGACCCGGACAGGGGGCGAGAAGACCCAGTACTTC; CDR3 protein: CSAQTRTGGEKTQYF
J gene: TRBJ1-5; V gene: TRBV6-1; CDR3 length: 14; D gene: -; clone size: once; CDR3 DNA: TGTGCCAGCATCCGGGACACCCGCAATCAGCCCCAGCATTTT; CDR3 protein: CASIRDTRNQPQHF
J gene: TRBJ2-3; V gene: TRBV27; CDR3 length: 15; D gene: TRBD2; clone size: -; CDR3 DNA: TGTGCCAGCAGTTACGGGGGAGGGCCGTCAGATACGCAGTATTTT; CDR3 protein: CASSYGGGPSDTQYF
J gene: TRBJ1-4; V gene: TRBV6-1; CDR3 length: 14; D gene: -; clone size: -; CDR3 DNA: TGTGCCAGCATGGGGACAAGGGGAACTGAAAAACTGTTTTTT; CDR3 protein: CASMGTRGTEKLFF
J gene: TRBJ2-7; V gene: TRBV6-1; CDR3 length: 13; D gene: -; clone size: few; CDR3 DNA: TGTGCCAGCGGAGACAGGCTTTCCTACGAGCAGTACTTC; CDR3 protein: CASGDRLSYEQYF
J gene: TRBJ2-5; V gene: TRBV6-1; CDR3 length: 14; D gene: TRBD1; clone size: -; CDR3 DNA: TGTGCCAGCAGTAAACGGACAGGGGGGGAGACCCAGTACTTC; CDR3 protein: CASSKRTGGETQYF
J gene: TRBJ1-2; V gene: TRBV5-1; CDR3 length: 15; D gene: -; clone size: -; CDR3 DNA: TGCGCCAGCAGCTTGGGAGCAGGGGAGGGGTATGGCTACACCTTC; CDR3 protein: CASSLGAGEGYGYTF
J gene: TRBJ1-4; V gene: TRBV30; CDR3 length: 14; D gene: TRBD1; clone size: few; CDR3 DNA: TGTGCCTGGAGCACGACAGGGTGGGTTGAAAAACTGTTTTTT; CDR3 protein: CAWSTTGWVEKLFF
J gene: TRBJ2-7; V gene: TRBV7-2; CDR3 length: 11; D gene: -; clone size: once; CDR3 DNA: TGTGCCAGCAGCCCCCGTTACGAGCAGTACTTC; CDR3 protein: CASSPRYEQYF
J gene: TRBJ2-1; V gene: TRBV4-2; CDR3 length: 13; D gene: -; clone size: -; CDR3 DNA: TGTGCCAGCAGCCAAGATCCGGGCAATGAGCAGTTCTTC; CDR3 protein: CASSQDPGNEQFF
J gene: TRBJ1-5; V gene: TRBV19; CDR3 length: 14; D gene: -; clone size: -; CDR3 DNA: TGTGCCAGTAGTGGGCAGGGCAACAATCAGCCCCAGCATTTT; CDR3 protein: CASSGQGNNQPQHF
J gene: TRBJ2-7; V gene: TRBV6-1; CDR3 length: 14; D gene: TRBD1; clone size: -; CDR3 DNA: TGTGCCAGCAGTGGGGACAGGACCCTGTACGAGCAGTACTTC; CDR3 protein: CASSGDRTLYEQYF
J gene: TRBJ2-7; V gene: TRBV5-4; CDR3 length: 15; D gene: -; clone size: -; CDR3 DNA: TGTGCCAGCAGCTCTTATACTCAGGGCTCCTACGAGCAGTACTTC; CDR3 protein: CASSSYTQGSYEQYF
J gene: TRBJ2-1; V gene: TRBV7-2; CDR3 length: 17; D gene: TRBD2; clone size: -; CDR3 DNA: TGTGCCAGCAGCTTAGGGTCAGCGACTAGCGGGAGCGGGGAGCAGTTCTTC; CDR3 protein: CASSLGSATSGSGEQFF
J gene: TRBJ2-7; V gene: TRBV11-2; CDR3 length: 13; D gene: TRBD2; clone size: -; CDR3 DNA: TGTGCCAGCAGCTGGACTAGCAGCCACGAGCAGTACTTC; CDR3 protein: CASSWTSSHEQYF
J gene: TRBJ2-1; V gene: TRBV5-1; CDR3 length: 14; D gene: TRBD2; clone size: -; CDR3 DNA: TGCGCCAGCAGCTCGGGGACTACGCTAAATGAGCAGTTCTTC; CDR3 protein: CASSSGTTLNEQFF
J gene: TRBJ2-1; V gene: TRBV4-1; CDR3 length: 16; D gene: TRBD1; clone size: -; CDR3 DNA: TGCGCCAGCAGCCAAACTGCCGGGACAGGGGTTAATGAGCAGTTCTTC; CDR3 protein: CASSQTAGTGVNEQFF
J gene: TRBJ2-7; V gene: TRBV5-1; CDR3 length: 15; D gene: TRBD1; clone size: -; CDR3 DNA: TGCGCCAGCAGCTTGGGGGGGACAGGAGCCTACGAGCAGTACTTC; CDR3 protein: CASSLGGTGAYEQYF
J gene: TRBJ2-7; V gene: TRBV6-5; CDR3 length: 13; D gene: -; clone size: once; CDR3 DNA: TGTGCCAGCAGCCCGTTGGGGGGCTACGAGCAGTACTTC; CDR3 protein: CASSPLGGYEQYF
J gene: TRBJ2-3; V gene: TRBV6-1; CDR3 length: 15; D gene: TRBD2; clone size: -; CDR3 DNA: TGTGCCAGCAGTCCACTAGCGGGAGGGGCAGATACGCAGTATTTT; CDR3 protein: CASSPLAGGADTQYF
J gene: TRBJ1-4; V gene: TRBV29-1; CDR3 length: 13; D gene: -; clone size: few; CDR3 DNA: TGCAGCGTTATACCGGGGTCTAATGAAAAACTGTTTTTT; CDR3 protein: CSVIPGSNEKLFF
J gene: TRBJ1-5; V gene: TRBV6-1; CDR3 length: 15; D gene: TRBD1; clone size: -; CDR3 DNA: TGTGCCAGCAGTGGGGAGGACAGGGCACGTCAGCCCCAGCATTTT; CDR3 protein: CASSGEDRARQPQHF
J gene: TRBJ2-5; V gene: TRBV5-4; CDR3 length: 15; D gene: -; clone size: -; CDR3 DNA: TGTGCCAGCAGCGAAGCGGACCGCGTGGGGGAGACCCAGTACTTC; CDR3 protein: CASSEADRVGETQYF
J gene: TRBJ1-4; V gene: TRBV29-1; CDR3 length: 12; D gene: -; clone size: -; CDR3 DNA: TGCAGCGTTGGGCCCGAAAATGAAAAACTGTTTTTT; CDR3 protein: CSVGPENEKLFF
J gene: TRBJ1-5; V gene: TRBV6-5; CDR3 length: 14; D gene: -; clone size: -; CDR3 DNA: TGTGCCAGCAGGCACGGCCATGAGGGACAGCCCCAGCATTTT; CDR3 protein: CASRHGHEGQPQHF
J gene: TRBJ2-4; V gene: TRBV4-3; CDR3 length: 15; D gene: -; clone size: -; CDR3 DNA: TGCGCCAGCAGCCAAGATAGGGCCTTGCAGGGCATTCAGTACTTC; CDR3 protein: CASSQDRALQGIQYF
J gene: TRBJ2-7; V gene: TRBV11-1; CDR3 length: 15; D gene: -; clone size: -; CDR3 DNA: TGTGCCAGCAGCTTAGCGGAGTCGGCGGTCTACGAGCAGTACTTC; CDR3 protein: CASSLAESAVYEQYF
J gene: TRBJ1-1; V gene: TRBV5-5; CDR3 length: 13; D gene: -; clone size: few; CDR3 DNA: TGTGCCAGCAGCTTTAGGTCGGGAACTGAAGCTTTCTTT; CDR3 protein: CASSFRSGTEAFF
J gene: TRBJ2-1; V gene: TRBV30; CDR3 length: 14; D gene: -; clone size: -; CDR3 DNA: TGTGCCTGGAGTCTAGGGGAAAGGGGCAATGAGCAGTTCTTC; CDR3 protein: CAWSLGERGNEQFF
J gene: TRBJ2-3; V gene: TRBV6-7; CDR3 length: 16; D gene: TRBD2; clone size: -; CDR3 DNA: TGTGCCAGCAGTTACTCCGGGGCGGGAGGGCCAGATACGCAGTATTTT; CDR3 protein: CASSYSGAGGPDTQYF
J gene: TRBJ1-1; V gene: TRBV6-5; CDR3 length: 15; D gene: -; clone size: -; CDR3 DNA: TGTGCCAGCAGTTCGGGGTGGGCTACGAACACTGAAGCTTTCTTT; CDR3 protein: CASSSGWATNTEAFF